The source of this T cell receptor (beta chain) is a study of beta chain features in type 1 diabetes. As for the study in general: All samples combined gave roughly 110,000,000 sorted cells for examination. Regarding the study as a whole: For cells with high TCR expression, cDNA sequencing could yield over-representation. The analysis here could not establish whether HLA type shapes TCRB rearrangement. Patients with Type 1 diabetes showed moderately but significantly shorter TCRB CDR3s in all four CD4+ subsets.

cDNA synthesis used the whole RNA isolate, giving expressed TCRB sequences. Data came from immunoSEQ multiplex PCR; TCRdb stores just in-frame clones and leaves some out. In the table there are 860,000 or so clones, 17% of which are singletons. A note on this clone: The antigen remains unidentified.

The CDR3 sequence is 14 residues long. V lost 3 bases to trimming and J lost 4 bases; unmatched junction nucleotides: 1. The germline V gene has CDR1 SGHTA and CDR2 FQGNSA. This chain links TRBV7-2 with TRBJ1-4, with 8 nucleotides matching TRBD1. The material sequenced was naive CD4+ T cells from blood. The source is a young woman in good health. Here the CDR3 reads CASSFDRGNEKLFF. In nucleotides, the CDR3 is TGTGCCAGCAGCTTTGACAGGGGTAATGAAAAACTGTTTTTT.